This T cell receptor (beta chain) was profiled in a study of beta chain features in type 1 diabetes. A single heparinised draw of roughly 110 mL on average was taken per donor. Since all of the isolated RNA was reverse transcribed, expressed TCRB transcripts were what got sequenced. The assay was immunoSEQ multiplex PCR, and TCRdb's table has in-frame clones only and misses some. The table has under 150,000 clones, about 7% seen once. Germline trimming cut 4 bases from V and 4 bases from J; bases unmatched to any gene: 7. Germline values: CDR1 SGHVS, CDR2 FQNEAQ. This CDR3 has 15 amino acids. Ten or more counts support this clone.

The sample comprised central memory CD4+ T cells from blood. This clonotype was obtained from a woman younger than 45 in good health. This chain links TRBV7-8 with TRBJ1-5, with TRBD1 matching over 7 bases. The CDR3 DNA reads as TGTGCCAGCAGCTCGAACAGGGGTGGGAATCAGCCCCAGCATTTT. Translating gives CASSSNRGGNQPQHF.